This entry lists 2 T cell receptor beta chains sequenced from one sample in a study of cytomegalovirus exposure and HLA in healthy donors. The PCR employed 60 Vbeta primers together with 13 Jbeta primers. Libraries were prepared by immunoSEQ multiplex PCR; TCRdb keeps only in-frame clonotypes and omits some of them. The sample has around 99,000 clones; approximately 81% are singletons. The material sequenced was PBMCs. The receptors originated from a woman aged 25 to 39 in good health and CMV-seronegative.

The V call is TRBV15, the J call TRBJ2-5, with 16 nucleotides matching TRBD2. CDR3 length equals 18 residues. V shed 2 bases, J shed 4 bases, and the junction held 7 bases outside the gene matches. From germline, CDR1 is LNHNV and CDR2 YYDKDF (reference sequence). CDR3 amino acids: CATSRTPGLAGGRETQYF. Here the CDR3 DNA reads TGTGCCACCAGCAGAACCCCGGGACTAGCGGGAGGGAGAGAGACCCAGTACTTC.

V gene TRBV28 combines with J gene TRBJ1-1; perhaps TRBD1 as D (6 bases). With 6 bases removed from V and 0 bases from J, the gap between germline ends came to 17 bases. This CDR3 contains 16 residues. Germline-derived CDR1 and CDR2 are MDHEN and SYDVKM. The CDR3 nucleotides are TGTGCCAGCAGCACCAACGGACAGACCCTGAACACTGAAGCTTTCTTT. This gives the protein CASSTNGQTLNTEAFF.